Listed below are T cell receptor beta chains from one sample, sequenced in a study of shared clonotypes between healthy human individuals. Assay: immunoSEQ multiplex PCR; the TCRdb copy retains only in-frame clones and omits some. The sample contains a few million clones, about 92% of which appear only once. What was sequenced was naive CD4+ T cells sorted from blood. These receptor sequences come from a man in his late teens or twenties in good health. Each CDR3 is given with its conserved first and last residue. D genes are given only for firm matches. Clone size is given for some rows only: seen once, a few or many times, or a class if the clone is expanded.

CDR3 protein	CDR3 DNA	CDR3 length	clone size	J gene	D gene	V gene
CASSKYVWGLNQPQHF	TGTGCCAGCAGCAAATATGTTTGGGGATTGAATCAGCCCCAGCATTTT	16	-	TRBJ1-5	-	TRBV21-1
CASSPTSGGAGELFF	TGCGCCAGCAGCCCGACTAGCGGGGGGGCCGGGGAGCTGTTTTTT	15	-	TRBJ2-2	TRBD2	TRBV5-1
CASSLEAMNTEAFF	TGCGCCAGCAGCTTGGAGGCAATGAACACTGAAGCTTTCTTT	14	few	TRBJ1-1	-	TRBV5-1
CASSEVAPPRDRVNYGYTF	TGTGCCAGCAGCGAGGTGGCCCCACCCCGGGACAGGGTCAACTATGGCTACACCTTC	19	-	TRBJ1-2	TRBD1	TRBV9
CASSPGVGRNEQFF	TGTGCCAGCAGCCCAGGGGTTGGGCGCAATGAGCAGTTCTTC	14	-	TRBJ2-1	-	TRBV9
CASSPNGGVQPQHF	TGTGCCAGCAGCCCTAATGGAGGGGTCCAGCCCCAGCATTTT	14	-	TRBJ1-5	-	TRBV28
CASQTGPNMNTEAFF	TGCGCCAGCCAAACGGGACCGAATATGAACACTGAAGCTTTCTTT	15	-	TRBJ1-1	-	TRBV5-1
CASSMPGSIPFTGELFF	TGTGCCAGTAGTATGCCAGGTTCTATACCTTTCACCGGGGAGCTGTTTTTT	17	-	TRBJ2-2	-	TRBV19
CASSPPGLNNEQFF	TGTGCCAGCTCACCCCCGGGACTAAACAATGAGCAGTTCTTC	14	-	TRBJ2-1	TRBD2	TRBV18
CASSPPGWGRKGSYEQYF	TGTGCCAGCTCACCACCTGGCTGGGGGCGAAAAGGCTCCTACGAGCAGTACTTC	18	-	TRBJ2-7	-	TRBV18
CASSELGAGGSSGETQYF	TGTGCCAGCAGTGAATTGGGGGCAGGGGGGTCCTCAGGGGAGACCCAGTACTTC	18	-	TRBJ2-5	-	TRBV6-1
CASRETDNYGYTF	TGTGCCAGCAGAGAAACAGATAACTATGGCTACACCTTC	13	-	TRBJ1-2	-	TRBV6-1
CATRPGQGVYEQYF	TGTGCCACCAGGCCGGGACAGGGGGTGTACGAGCAGTACTTC	14	-	TRBJ2-7	TRBD1	TRBV15
CASSLGRSLAKNIQYF	TGTGCCAGCAGCTTGGGTAGATCTCTAGCCAAAAACATTCAGTACTTC	16	-	TRBJ2-4	-	TRBV5-8
CAISEGQKAFF	TGTGCCATCAGTGAGGGCCAGAAAGCTTTCTTT	11	-	TRBJ1-1	-	TRBV10-3
CASSSRQGAGETQYF	TGTGCCAGCAGTTCCCGACAGGGGGCGGGAGAGACCCAGTACTTC	15	-	TRBJ2-5	TRBD1	TRBV6-5
CASRRGQGGSYEQYF	TGTGCCAGCAGGCGTGGACAGGGAGGCTCCTACGAGCAGTACTTC	15	-	TRBJ2-7	TRBD1	TRBV27
CASSVNRNEQYF	TGTGCCAGCAGCGTTAATAGAAACGAGCAGTACTTC	12	-	TRBJ2-7	-	TRBV2
CASSMWSGVGNQPQHF	TGTGCCAGTAGTATGTGGTCAGGGGTGGGCAATCAGCCCCAGCATTTT	16	-	TRBJ1-5	-	TRBV19
CASSQEFRPPQHF	TGCGCCAGCAGCCAAGAATTTCGCCCTCCCCAGCATTTT	13	-	TRBJ1-5	-	TRBV4-1
CASSQATGSYEQYF	TGTGCCAGCAGTCAAGCGACTGGCTCCTACGAGCAGTACTTC	14	-	TRBJ2-7	-	TRBV2
CASSFVSNGEQFF	TGTGCCAGCAGCTTCGTGAGCAACGGTGAGCAGTTCTTC	13	-	TRBJ2-1	-	TRBV7-2
CASSPHRGTSTEAFF	TGTGCCAGCAGTCCCCACAGGGGGACGAGCACTGAAGCTTTCTTT	15	-	TRBJ1-1	TRBD1	TRBV28
CASRTDRDNSPLHF	TGTGCCAGCCGGACCGACAGGGATAATTCACCCCTCCACTTT	14	-	TRBJ1-6	TRBD1	TRBV28
CASSTAGTSYNEQFF	TGTGCCAGTAGTACCGCCGGGACAAGCTACAATGAGCAGTTCTTC	15	-	TRBJ2-1	-	TRBV19
CASSPILTGYSYGYTF	TGTGCCAGCAGCCCGATCCTTACAGGATACTCCTATGGCTACACCTTC	16	-	TRBJ1-2	-	TRBV5-5
CSVPGGYNEKLFF	TGCAGCGTCCCCGGAGGGTATAATGAAAAACTGTTTTTT	13	once	TRBJ1-4	-	TRBV29-1
CASTKGVGSTEAFF	TGTGCCAGCACTAAAGGCGTAGGGTCCACTGAAGCTTTCTTT	14	-	TRBJ1-1	-	TRBV6-5
CASSLPSGKSYEQYF	TGTGCCAGCAGCCTCCCATCAGGGAAATCCTACGAGCAGTACTTC	15	-	TRBJ2-7	-	TRBV13
CASSEQGSNGYTF	TGTGCCAGCAGCGAGCAGGGGAGCAATGGCTACACCTTC	13	-	TRBJ1-2	-	TRBV9
CASSYMGTGIPYEQYF	TGTGCCAGCAGTTATATGGGGACAGGGATTCCCTACGAGCAGTACTTC	16	-	TRBJ2-7	TRBD1	TRBV6-5
CASSHPDRENYGYTF	TGCGCCAGCAGCCACCCGGACAGGGAAAACTATGGCTACACCTTC	15	-	TRBJ1-2	TRBD1	TRBV4-1
CAIRDRGTEQYF	TGTGCCATCAGAGACAGGGGGACCGAGCAGTACTTC	12	-	TRBJ2-7	TRBD1	TRBV10-3
CASSVSTIGSGANVLTF	TGTGCCAGCAGTGTTTCGACTATAGGGTCTGGGGCCAACGTCCTGACTTTC	17	-	TRBJ2-6	-	TRBV6-4
CASSLAGGAVTEAFF	TGCGCCAGCAGCTTGGCCGGGGGGGCCGTCACTGAAGCTTTCTTT	15	-	TRBJ1-1	-	TRBV5-1
CASSLSQETQYF	TGTGCCAGCTCCCTTAGCCAAGAGACCCAGTACTTC	12	-	TRBJ2-5	-	TRBV18
CASSGGVAGDLEQFF	TGCGCCAGCAGCGGGGGCGTAGCGGGGGATCTTGAGCAGTTCTTC	15	-	TRBJ2-1	TRBD2	TRBV5-1
CASSQGGVPGTLETQYF	TGTGCCAGCAGCCAGGGAGGAGTCCCAGGGACGTTGGAGACCCAGTACTTC	17	-	TRBJ2-5	-	TRBV13
CASSSTGAQETQYF	TGTGCCAGCAGCTCGACAGGGGCGCAGGAGACCCAGTACTTC	14	-	TRBJ2-5	TRBD1	TRBV7-3
CASRGHLWINYGYTF	TGTGCCAGCAGAGGACACCTCTGGATTAACTATGGCTACACCTTC	15	-	TRBJ1-2	-	TRBV6-1
CASSLLGRGPTEAFF	TGTGCCAGCAGCCTCCTGGGCAGGGGGCCCACTGAAGCTTTCTTT	15	-	TRBJ1-1	TRBD1	TRBV6-1
CASSDASGVGELFF	TGTGCCAGCAGTGACGCTAGCGGGGTCGGGGAGCTGTTTTTT	14	-	TRBJ2-2	TRBD2	TRBV6-1
CSATVYEQYF	TGCAGTGCTACGGTTTACGAGCAGTACTTC	10	-	TRBJ2-7	-	TRBV20-1
CASSPTVAGLAYEQYF	TGCGCCAGCAGCCCGACTGTCGCGGGACTAGCCTACGAGCAGTACTTC	16	-	TRBJ2-7	TRBD2	TRBV5-1
CASSQRRHLNTEAFF	TGTGCCAGCAGCCAAAGAAGACATTTGAACACTGAAGCTTTCTTT	15	-	TRBJ1-1	-	TRBV7-2
CASARQEIPDTQYF	TGCGCCAGCGCCCGACAGGAGATTCCAGATACGCAGTATTTT	14	-	TRBJ2-3	-	TRBV10-1
CASSSLAGEFNEQFF	TGTGCCAGCAGTTCTCTAGCGGGGGAGTTCAATGAGCAGTTCTTC	15	-	TRBJ2-1	TRBD2	TRBV6-1
CASSERRAGAGELFF	TGTGCCAGCAGTGAAAGGAGGGCCGGGGCCGGGGAGCTGTTTTTT	15	-	TRBJ2-2	-	TRBV2
CASSTLGSGNTEAFF	TGTGCCAGTAGTACGTTAGGCTCCGGGAACACTGAAGCTTTCTTT	15	few	TRBJ1-1	-	TRBV19
CASSVDGMNTEAFF	TGTGCCAGCAGCGTAGATGGGATGAACACTGAAGCTTTCTTT	14	-	TRBJ1-1	-	TRBV9
CASSLDIPFMDTQYF	TGCGCCAGCAGCTTGGACATCCCCTTTATGGATACGCAGTATTTT	15	-	TRBJ2-3	-	TRBV5-1
CASSHSDSNTEAFF	TGCGCCAGCAGCCACTCGGACAGTAACACTGAAGCTTTCTTT	14	-	TRBJ1-1	-	TRBV5-1
CAISEGTGAQETQYF	TGTGCCATCAGTGAGGGGACAGGGGCCCAAGAGACCCAGTACTTC	15	-	TRBJ2-5	TRBD1	TRBV10-3